This paragraph reports one T cell receptor beta chain. No antigen is known for it. The CDR3 has 15 residues. Losses at the gene ends were 0 bases for V and 6 bases for J; bases not matched to a gene: 7. Germline V lookup: CDR1 DFQATT, CDR2 SNEGSKA (reference sequence). These data are taken from a study of post-analysis software for immune sequencing data. Study-wide context: Relapsing-remitting, secondary progressive and progressive-relapsing multiple sclerosis courses were included.

Each TCR beta cDNA library carried unique molecular identifiers. The T cell input of 1 to 10 million gave about 470,000 cDNA molecules. TCRdb used MiXCR to reprocess the PCR reads, holding one entry per CDR3 protein. The table records around 250,000 distinct CDR3 sequences, about 40% of them present only once. Study-wide results and limits: Multiple sclerosis was associated with a significant reduction in normalized Chao1 diversity relative to controls. Elevated frequency relative to controls characterized roughly five TRBV segments in patients, TRBV5-6, TRBV5-1 and TRBV20-1 among them. F measure grouped same-batch samples tightly together.

The source is a girl aged 5-17 years with multiple sclerosis. The specimen sequenced was blood. The J gene is TRBJ2-3, the V gene TRBV20-1; TRBD2 agrees at 9 bases. The CDR3 reads CSARDMAGGMDTQYF. CDR3 sequence (DNA): TGCAGTGCTAGAGATATGGCGGGAGGGATGGATACGCAGTATTTT.